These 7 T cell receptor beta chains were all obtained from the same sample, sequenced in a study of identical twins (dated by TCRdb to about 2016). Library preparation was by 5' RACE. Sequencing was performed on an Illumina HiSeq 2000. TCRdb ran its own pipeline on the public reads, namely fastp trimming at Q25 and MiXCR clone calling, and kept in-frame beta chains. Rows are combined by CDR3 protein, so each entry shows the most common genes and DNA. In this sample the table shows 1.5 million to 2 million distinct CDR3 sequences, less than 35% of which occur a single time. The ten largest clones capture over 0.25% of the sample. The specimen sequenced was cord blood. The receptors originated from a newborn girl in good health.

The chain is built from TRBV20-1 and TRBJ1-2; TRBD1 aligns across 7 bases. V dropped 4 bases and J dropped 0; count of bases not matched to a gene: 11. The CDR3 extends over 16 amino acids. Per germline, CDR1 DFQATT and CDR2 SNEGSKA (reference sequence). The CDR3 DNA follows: TGCAGTGCTACCGGGACAGAGTTTCACTCTAACTATGGCTACACCTTC. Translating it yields CSATGTEFHSNYGYTF.

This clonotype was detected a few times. CDR3 residues: CASSRTGSHEQYF. The CDR3 DNA is TGTGCCAGCAGCCGAACAGGGTCCCACGAGCAGTACTTC. This rearrangement joins TRBV27 to TRBJ2-7; D is perhaps TRBD1 (6 bases). This CDR3 region has 13 residues. The ends were cut back, 6 bases at V and 5 bases at J, with 14 bases in the middle. The germline V gene has CDR1 MNHEY and CDR2 SMNVEV (reference sequence).

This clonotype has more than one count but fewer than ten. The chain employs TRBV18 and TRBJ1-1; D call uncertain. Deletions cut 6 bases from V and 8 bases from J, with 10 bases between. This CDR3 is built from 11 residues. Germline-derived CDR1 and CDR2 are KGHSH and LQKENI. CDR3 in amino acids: CASSATPEAFF. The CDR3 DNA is TGTGCCAGCTCTGCAACCCCCGAAGCTTTCTTT.

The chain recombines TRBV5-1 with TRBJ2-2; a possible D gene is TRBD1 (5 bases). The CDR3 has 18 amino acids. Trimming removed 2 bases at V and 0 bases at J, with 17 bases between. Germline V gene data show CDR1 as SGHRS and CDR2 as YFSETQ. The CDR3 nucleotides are TGCGCCAGCAGCTTAGGGGCAATCACGGCGGCGAACACCGGGGAGCTGTTTTTT. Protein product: CASSLGAITAANTGELFF.

The CDR3 loop reads CSASTNREGFSNQPQHF. CDR3 nucleotides: TGCAGTGCTAGTACCAACAGGGAAGGTTTCAGCAATCAGCCCCAGCATTTT. This chain uses TRBV20-1 with TRBJ1-5; a possible D gene is TRBD1 (6 bases). CDR3 size: 17 residues. Trimming cost V 3 bases and J 1 base, with 19 bases left between them. Germline V gene sequence: CDR1 DFQATT, CDR2 SNEGSKA (reference sequence).

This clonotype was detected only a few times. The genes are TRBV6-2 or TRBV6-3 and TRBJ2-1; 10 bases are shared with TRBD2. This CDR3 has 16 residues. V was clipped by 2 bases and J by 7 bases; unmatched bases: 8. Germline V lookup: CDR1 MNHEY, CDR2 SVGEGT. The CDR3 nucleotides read TGTGCCAGCAGTTACCCTCACAGCGGGGGGGCAAATGAGCAGTTCTTC. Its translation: CASSYPHSGGANEQFF.

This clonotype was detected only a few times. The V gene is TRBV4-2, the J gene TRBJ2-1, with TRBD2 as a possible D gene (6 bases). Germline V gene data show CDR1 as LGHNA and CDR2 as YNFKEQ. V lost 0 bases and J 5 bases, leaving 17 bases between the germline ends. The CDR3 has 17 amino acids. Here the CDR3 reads CASSQDPQRVLHNEQFF. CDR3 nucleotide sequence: TGTGCCAGCAGCCAAGATCCCCAGCGGGTACTTCACAATGAGCAGTTCTTC.